Below, one T cell receptor (beta chain) is given with its context. This record comes from a study of T-cell reconstitution after alpha-beta-depleted transplantation in children. CDR1 and CDR2 from the germline V gene are MGHRA and YSYEKL. The CDR3 is made up of 13 amino acids. The V end lost 1 base, the J end lost 9 bases, and 10 bases lay between the germline ends. Molecular barcoding with unique molecular identifiers was used for the TCRbeta library. Via MiXCR, TCRdb re-called the PCR reads, giving one row per CDR3 protein. This sample carries around 400,000 distinct CDR3 sequences, 9.5% to 13% of them seen once, and the ten largest clones take 4.5% to 7%.

The sample here was PBMCs from the stem cell graft donor, taken from the stem cell graft. This TCR was recovered from a human donor who donated a stem cell graft to a child with acute myeloid leukemia. This sequence joins TRBV4-1 and TRBJ2-1; D gene ambiguous. CDR3 nucleotide sequence: TGCGCCAGCAGCCAAGCCGGAAGGGTTGAGCAGTTCTTC. Residues: CASSQAGRVEQFF.